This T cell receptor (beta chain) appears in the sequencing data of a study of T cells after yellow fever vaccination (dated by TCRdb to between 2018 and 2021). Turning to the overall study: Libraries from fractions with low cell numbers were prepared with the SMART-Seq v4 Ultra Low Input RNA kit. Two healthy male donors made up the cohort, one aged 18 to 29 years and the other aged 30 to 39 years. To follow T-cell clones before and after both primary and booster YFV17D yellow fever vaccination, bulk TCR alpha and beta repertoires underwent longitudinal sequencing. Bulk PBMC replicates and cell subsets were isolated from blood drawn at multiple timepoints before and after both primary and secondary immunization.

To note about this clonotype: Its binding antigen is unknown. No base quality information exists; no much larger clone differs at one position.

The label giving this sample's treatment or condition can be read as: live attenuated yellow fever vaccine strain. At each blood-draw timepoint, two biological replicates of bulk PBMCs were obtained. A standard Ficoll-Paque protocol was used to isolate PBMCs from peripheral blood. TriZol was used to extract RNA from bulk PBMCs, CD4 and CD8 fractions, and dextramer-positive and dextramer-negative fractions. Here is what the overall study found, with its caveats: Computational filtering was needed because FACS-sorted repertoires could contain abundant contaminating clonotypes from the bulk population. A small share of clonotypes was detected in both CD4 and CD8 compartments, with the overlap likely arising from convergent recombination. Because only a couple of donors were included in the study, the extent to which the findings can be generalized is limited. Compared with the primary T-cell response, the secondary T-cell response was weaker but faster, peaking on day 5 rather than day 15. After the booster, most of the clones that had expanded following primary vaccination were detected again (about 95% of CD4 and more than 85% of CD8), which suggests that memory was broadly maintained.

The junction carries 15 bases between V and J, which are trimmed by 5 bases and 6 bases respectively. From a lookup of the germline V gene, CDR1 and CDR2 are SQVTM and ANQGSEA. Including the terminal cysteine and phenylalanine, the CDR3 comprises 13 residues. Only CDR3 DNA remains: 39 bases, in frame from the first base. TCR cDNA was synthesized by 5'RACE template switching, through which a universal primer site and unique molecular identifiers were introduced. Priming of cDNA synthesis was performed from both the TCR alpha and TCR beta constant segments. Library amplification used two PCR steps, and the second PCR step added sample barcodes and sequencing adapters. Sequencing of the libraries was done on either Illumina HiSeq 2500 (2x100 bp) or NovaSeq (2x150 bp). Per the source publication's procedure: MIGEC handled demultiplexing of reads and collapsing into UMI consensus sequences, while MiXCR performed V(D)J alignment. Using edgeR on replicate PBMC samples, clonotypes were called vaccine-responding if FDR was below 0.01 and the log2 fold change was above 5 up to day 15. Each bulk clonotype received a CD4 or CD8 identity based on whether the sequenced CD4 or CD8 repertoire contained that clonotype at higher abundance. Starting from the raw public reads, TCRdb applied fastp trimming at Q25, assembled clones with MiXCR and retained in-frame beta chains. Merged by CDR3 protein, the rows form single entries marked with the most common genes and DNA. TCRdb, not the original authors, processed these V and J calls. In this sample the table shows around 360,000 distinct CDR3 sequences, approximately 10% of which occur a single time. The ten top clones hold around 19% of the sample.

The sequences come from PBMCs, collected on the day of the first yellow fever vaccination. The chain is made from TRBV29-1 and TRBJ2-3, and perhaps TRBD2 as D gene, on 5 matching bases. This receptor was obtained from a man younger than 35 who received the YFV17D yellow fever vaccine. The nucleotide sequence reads TGCAGCGTTCGGGATGGGAGACGCGATACGCAGTATTTT. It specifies CSVRDGRRDTQYF.